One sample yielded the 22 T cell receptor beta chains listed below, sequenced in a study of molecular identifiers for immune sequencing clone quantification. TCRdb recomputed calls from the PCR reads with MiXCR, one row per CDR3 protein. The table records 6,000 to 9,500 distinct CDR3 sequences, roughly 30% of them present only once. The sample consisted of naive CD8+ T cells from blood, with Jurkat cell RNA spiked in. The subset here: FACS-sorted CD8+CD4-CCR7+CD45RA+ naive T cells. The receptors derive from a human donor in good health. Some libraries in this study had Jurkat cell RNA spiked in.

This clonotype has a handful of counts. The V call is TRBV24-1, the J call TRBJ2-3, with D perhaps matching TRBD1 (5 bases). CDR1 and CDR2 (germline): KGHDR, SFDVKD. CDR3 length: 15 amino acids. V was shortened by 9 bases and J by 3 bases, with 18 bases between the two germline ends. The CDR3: CATSIGAYRTDTQYF. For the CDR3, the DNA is TGTGCCACCTCCATTGGGGCCTATAGAACAGATACGCAGTATTTT.

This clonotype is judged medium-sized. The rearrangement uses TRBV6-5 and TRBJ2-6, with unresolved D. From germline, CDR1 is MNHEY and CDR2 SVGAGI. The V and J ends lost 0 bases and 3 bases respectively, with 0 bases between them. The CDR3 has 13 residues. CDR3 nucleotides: TGTGCCAGCAGTTACTCTGGGGCCAACGTCCTGACTTTC. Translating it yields CASSYSGANVLTF.

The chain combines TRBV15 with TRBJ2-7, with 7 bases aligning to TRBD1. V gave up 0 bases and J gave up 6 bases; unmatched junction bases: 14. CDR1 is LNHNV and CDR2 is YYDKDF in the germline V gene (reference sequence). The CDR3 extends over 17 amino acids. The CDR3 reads CATSRDPRGRGMAEQYF. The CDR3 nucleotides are TGTGCCACCAGCAGAGATCCGCGTGGCAGGGGGATGGCCGAGCAGTACTTC.

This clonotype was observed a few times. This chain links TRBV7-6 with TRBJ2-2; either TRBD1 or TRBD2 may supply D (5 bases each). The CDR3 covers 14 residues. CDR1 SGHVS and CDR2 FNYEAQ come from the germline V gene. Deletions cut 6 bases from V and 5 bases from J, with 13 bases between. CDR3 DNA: TGTGCCAGCAGTTCCGGGACGGCAACCGGGGAGCTGTTTTTT. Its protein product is CASSSGTATGELFF.

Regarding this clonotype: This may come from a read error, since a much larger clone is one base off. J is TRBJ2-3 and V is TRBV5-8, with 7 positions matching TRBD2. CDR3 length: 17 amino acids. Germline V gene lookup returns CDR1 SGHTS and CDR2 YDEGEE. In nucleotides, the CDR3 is TGTGTCAGCAGCTTTTCATGGGGGAGGGCCCGCACAGATACGCAGTATTTT. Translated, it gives CVSSFSWGRARTDTQYF.

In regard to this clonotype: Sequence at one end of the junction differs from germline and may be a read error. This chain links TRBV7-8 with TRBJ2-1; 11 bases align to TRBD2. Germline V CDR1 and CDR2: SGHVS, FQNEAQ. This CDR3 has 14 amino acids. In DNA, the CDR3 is TGTGCCAGCACCTCCCTAGCGGGAGGCAATGAGCAGATCTTC. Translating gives CASTSLAGGNEQIF.

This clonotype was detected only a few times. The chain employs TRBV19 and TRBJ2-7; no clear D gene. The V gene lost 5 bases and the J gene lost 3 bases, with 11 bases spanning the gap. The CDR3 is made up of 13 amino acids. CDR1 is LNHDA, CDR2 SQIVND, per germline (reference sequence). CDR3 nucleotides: TGTGCCAGTAGTTGGACGAGGAACTACGAGCAGTACTTC. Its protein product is CASSWTRNYEQYF.

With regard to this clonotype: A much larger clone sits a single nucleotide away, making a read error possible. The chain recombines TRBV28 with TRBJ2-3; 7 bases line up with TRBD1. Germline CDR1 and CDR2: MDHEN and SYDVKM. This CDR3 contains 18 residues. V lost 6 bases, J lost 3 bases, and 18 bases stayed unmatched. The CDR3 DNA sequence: TGTGCCAGCAGCCCGTCGGCGGCTCCAGGGGGTGTTACAGATACGCAGTATTTT. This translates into CASSPSAAPGGVTDTQYF.

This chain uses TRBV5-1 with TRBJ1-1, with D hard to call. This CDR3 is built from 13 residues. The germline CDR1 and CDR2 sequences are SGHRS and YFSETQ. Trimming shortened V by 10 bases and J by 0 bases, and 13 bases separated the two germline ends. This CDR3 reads CAGARRMNTEAFF. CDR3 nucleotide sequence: TGCGCCGGTGCTCGGAGGATGAACACTGAAGCTTTCTTT. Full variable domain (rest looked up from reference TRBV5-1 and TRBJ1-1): KAGVTQTPRYLIKTRGQQVTLSCSPISGHRSVSWYQQTPGQGLQFLFEYFSETQRNKGNFPGRFSGRQFSNSRSEMNVSTLELGDSALYLCAGARRMNTEAFFGQGTRLTVV.

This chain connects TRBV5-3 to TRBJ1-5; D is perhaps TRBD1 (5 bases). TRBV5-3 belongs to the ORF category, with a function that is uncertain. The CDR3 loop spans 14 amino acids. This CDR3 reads CVSSLWGEVGPQHF. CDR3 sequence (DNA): TGTGTCAGCAGCCTGTGGGGGGAAGTGGGGCCCCAGCATTTT.

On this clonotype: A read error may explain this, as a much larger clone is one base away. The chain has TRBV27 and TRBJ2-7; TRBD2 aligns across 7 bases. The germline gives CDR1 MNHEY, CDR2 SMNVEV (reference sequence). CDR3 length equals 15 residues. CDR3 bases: TGTGCCGGCAGCCCTACTCCCGGGGGACTAAGCGAGCAGTACTTC. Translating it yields CAGSPTPGGLSEQYF.

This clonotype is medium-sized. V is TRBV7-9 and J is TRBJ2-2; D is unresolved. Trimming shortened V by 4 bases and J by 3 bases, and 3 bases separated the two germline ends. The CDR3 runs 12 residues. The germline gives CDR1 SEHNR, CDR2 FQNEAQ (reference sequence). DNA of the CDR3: TGTGCCAGCAGCTCTTACACCGGGGAGCTGTTTTTT. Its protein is CASSSYTGELFF.

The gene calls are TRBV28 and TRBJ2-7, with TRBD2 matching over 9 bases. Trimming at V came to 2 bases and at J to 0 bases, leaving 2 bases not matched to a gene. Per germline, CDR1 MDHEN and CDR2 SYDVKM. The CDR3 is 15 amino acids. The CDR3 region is CASSLLAGSSYEQYF. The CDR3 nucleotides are TGTGCCAGCAGTTTACTAGCGGGGAGCTCCTACGAGCAGTACTTC.

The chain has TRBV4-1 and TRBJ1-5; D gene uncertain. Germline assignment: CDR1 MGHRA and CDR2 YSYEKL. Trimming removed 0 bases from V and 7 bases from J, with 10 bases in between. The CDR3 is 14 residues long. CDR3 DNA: TGCGCCAGCAGCCAAGAGCTTGGTTGGCAGCCCCAGCATTTT. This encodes CASSQELGWQPQHF.

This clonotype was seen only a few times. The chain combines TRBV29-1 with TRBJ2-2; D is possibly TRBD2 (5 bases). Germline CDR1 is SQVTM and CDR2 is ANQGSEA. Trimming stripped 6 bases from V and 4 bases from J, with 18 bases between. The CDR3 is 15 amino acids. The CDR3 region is CSVARPGAATGELFF. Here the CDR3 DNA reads TGCAGCGTCGCGCGACCCGGAGCGGCCACCGGGGAGCTGTTTTTT.

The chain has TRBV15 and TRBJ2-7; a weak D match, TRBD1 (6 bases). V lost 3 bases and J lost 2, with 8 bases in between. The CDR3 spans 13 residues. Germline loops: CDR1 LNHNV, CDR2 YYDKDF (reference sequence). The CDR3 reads CATSSGQPYEQYF. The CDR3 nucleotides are TGTGCCACCAGCAGCGGACAGCCCTACGAGCAGTACTTC.

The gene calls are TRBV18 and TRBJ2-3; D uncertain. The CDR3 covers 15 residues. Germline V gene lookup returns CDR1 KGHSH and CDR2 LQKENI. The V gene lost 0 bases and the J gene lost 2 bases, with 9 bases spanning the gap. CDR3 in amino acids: CASSPPDLSTDTQYF. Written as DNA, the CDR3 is TGTGCCAGCTCACCACCTGATCTATCCACAGATACGCAGTATTTT.

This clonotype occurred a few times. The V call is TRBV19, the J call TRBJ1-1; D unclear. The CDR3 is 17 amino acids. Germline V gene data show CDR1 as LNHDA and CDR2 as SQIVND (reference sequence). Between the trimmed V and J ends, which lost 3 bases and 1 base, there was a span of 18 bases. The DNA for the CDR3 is TGTGCCAGTAGTATCTTTTTTGGGGAGTTCTCGAACACTGAAGCTTTCTTT. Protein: CASSIFFGEFSNTEAFF. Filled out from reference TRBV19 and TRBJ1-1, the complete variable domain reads DGGITQSPKYLFRKEGQNVTLSCEQNLNHDAMYWYRQDPGQGLRLIYYSQIVNDFQKGDIAEGYSVSREKKESFPLTVTSAQKNPTAFYLCASSIFFGEFSNTEAFFGQGTRLTVV.

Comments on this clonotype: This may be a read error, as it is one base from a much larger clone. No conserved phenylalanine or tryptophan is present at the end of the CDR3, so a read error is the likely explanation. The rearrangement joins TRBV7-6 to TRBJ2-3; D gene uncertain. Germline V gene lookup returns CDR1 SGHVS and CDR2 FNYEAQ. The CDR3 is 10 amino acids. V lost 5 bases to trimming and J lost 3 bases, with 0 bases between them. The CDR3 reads CASSTDTQYI. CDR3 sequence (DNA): TGTGCCAGCAGCACAGATACGCAGTATATT.

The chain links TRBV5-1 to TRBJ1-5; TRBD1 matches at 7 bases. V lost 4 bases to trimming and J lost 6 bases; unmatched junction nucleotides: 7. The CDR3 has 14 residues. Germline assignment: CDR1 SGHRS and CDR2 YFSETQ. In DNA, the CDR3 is TGCGCCAGCAGCCCCGGAGGGGGCCCTCAGCCCCAGCATTTT. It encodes CASSPGGGPQPQHF.

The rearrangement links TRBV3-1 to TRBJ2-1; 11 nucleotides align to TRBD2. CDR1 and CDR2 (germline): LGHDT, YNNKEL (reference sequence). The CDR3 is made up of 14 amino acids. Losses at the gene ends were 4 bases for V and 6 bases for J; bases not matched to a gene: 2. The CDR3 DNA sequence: TGTGCCAGCAGCCTCGGACTAGCGGGCAATGAGCAGTTCTTC. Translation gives CASSLGLAGNEQFF.

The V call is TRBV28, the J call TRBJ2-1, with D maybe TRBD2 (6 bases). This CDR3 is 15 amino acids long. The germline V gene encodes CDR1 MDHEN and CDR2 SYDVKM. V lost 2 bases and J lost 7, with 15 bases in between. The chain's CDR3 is CASSLKGGAGNEQFF. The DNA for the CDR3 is TGTGCCAGCAGTTTAAAAGGAGGGGCTGGGAATGAGCAGTTCTTC.